This T cell receptor beta chain stems from a study of brain T cells in children with intractable seizures. Documented time point: blood from clinic visit 5 months post-surgery; TSC patient then seizure free. Only cases whose brain tissue showed the highest T cell transcript signatures were sequenced. Only in-frame clones appear in the TCRdb table, and some are missing; sequencing was by immunoSEQ multiplex PCR. This sample has 340,000 or so clones, with approximately 93% found just once. Broader study findings: Only CDR3 sequence similarity suggested viral specificity, without known HCMV serostatus.

Comments on this clone: No antigen is known for it.

Looked up from germline, CDR1 is SGHTA and CDR2 is FQGNSA. V shed 5 bases and J shed 1 base, with 15 bases lying between them. The CDR3 is 16 residues long. Sequences were derived from peripheral blood, sampled less than 6 months after surgery. The rearrangement uses TRBV7-2 and TRBJ2-1; D call uncertain. The TCR comes from a boy younger than two with tuberous sclerosis and intractable seizures. CDR3 coding DNA: TGTGCCAGCAGCCCGTCTCGACCCGGTTCCTACAATGAGCAGTTCTTC. Residues: CASSPSRPGSYNEQFF.